The 11 T cell receptor beta chains presented below share a single source sample, sequenced in a study of blood T cell repertoires in COVID-19. Sequencing used immunoSEQ multiplex PCR; TCRdb keeps in-frame clones, though not all of them. The repertoire holds 61,000 or so clones, about nine tenths seen once, with about a fifth in the top ten. The sample taken for sequencing was peripheral blood. All receptors derive from a woman aged 45-59 years with active or convalescent COVID-19.

This chain connects TRBV2 to TRBJ1-2; D is ambiguous. The CDR3 length is 13 residues. Deletions cut 3 bases from V and 1 base from J, with 6 bases between. The germline gives CDR1 SNHLY, CDR2 FYNNEI. CDR3 sequence reads: CASSDGVNYGYTF. CDR3 DNA sequence: TGTGCCAGCAGTGACGGGGTTAACTATGGCTACACCTTC. Full variable domain (remainder filled in from reference TRBV2 and TRBJ1-2): EPEVTQTPSHQVTQMGQEVILRCVPISNHLYFYWYRQILGQKVEFLVSFYNNEISEKSEIFDDQFSVERPDGSNFTLKIRSTKLEDSAMYFCASSDGVNYGYTFGSGTRLTVV.

V usage is TRBV30 and J usage is TRBJ2-2; no definite D call. The V and J ends lost 0 bases and 0 bases respectively, with 5 bases between them. Germline CDR1 GTSNPN, CDR2 SVGIG (reference sequence). This CDR3 is built from 14 residues. The CDR3 region has the DNA TGTGCCTGGAGTGTGTCGTCGAACACCGGGGAGCTGTTTTTT. Amino acids: CAWSVSSNTGELFF.

This clone was detected once. The rearrangement uses TRBV3-1 (or the pseudogene TRBV3-2) and TRBJ2-7; D may be TRBD1 (6 bases). The V and J ends lost 5 bases and 2 bases respectively, with 13 bases between them. The germline CDR1 and CDR2 sequences are LGHDT and YNNKEL (reference sequence). This CDR3 comprises 14 residues. The CDR3 region is CASSTEGVAYEQYF. The CDR3 bases are TGTGCCAGCAGCACCGAGGGGGTCGCCTACGAGCAGTACTTC.

With respect to this clone: This CDR3 is also generated by other DNA sequences in the sample. The chain joins TRBV11-2 to TRBJ2-7, with 8 positions matching TRBD1. Per germline, CDR1 SGHAT and CDR2 FQNNGV. The CDR3 is 14 residues long. V trimming: 1 base; J trimming: 3 bases; junction bases outside the gene matches: 2. In DNA form, the CDR3 reads TGTGCCAGCAGCTTAGGCACAGGGGGCTACGAGCAGTACTTC. This codes for CASSLGTGGYEQYF. Full variable domain (rest looked up from reference TRBV11-2 and TRBJ2-7): EAGVAQSPRYKIIEKRQSVAFWCNPISGHATLYWYQQILGQGPKLLIQFQNNGVVDDSQLPKDRFSAERLKGVDSTLKIQPAKLEDSAVYLCASSLGTGGYEQYFGPGTRLTVT.

The rearrangement joins TRBV29-1 to TRBJ2-2; D is ambiguous. CDR1 is SQVTM, CDR2 ANQGSEA, per germline. The CDR3 is 16 amino acids. Trimming stripped 5 bases from V and 4 bases from J, with 20 bases between. The CDR3 loop is CSVRPFGGSPTGELFF. The CDR3 DNA is TGCAGCGTTAGACCCTTCGGCGGCAGCCCCACCGGGGAGCTGTTTTTT.

V is TRBV5-6 and J is TRBJ1-2; D uncertain. CDR1 SGHDT and CDR2 YYEEEE come from the germline V gene. This CDR3 spans 13 amino acids. The V end was cut by 6 bases, the J end by 8 bases, with 17 bases between. The CDR3 reads CASTATGGLGYTF. CDR3 DNA sequence: TGTGCCAGCACCGCCACCGGAGGGCTCGGCTACACCTTC.

The J gene is TRBJ1-2, the V gene TRBV30, with D possibly being TRBD1 (5 bases). This CDR3 has 15 amino acids. Trimming took 3 bases from V and 6 from J, leaving 20 bases between them. Germline V gene sequence: CDR1 GTSNPN, CDR2 SVGIG (reference sequence). CDR3: CAWSEVIGGSDGYTF. CDR3 nucleotide sequence: TGTGCCTGGAGCGAGGTGATCGGGGGAAGCGATGGCTACACCTTC.

The chain is built from TRBV7-9 and TRBJ1-2, with 9 bases lining up with TRBD1. J was trimmed by 5 bases and V by 5 bases; bases with no gene match: 21. This CDR3 comprises 19 residues. CDR1 and CDR2 (germline): SEHNR, FQNEAQ (reference sequence). As DNA, the CDR3 is TGTGCCAGCAGCCCAGGACAGGGGTACCCAAGGGGGCAAGTATATGGCTACACCTTC. Amino acid sequence: CASSPGQGYPRGQVYGYTF.

The CDR3: CASSEESGSHQPQHF. DNA of the CDR3: TGTGCCAGCAGTGAAGAGTCAGGGTCTCATCAGCCCCAGCATTTT. The rearrangement uses TRBV6-1 and TRBJ1-5; a weak D match, TRBD1 (5 bases). The germline gives CDR1 MNHNS, CDR2 SASEGT. The CDR3 spans 15 residues. The V end was cut by 1 base, the J end by 5 bases, with 12 bases between.

V and J are TRBV19 and TRBJ2-5; the match to TRBD1 covers 9 bases. The CDR3 sequence is 12 residues long. Germline V lookup: CDR1 LNHDA, CDR2 SQIVND (reference sequence). After removal of 6 bases from V and 4 bases from J, the junction contained 0 bases not matched to a gene. In DNA form, the CDR3 reads TGTGCCAGTAGGACAGGGGGAGAGACCCAGTACTTC. Its translation: CASRTGGETQYF.

The V gene is TRBV28, the J gene TRBJ1-1, with D tentatively TRBD1 (6 bases). Trimming pared 8 bases from V and 9 bases from J, leaving 16 bases between. CDR3 length: 12 residues. Germline V gene data show CDR1 as MDHEN and CDR2 as SYDVKM. CDR3 in amino acids: CASRSVGQQAFF. The CDR3 DNA is TGTGCCAGCCGGTCCGTCGGACAGCAAGCTTTCTTT. The full variable domain, rest sourced from reference TRBV28 and TRBJ1-1, is DVKVTQSSRYLVKRTGEKVFLECVQDMDHENMFWYRQDPGLGLRLIYFSYDVKMKEKGDIPEGYSVSREKKERFSLILESASTNQTSMYLCASRSVGQQAFFGQGTRLTVV.